The 8 T cell receptor beta chains presented below share a single source sample, sequenced in a study of human T cells and chemical hapten exposure. The time point denotes: patch test 3, about 24 weeks after DPC sensitization. Sample treatment: therapeutic diphenylcyclopropenone sensitization with weekly scalp DPC. TCRdb analysed the RACE reads with MiXCR anew, one entry per CDR3 protein. The profile shows 100,000 to 120,000 distinct CDR3 sequences, around 34% of them singletons. The sample here was whole blood, taken in connection with sensitization to the hapten diphenylcyclopropenone (DPC). The origin of the receptors is a man aged 35-49 years with alopecia areata. Some clones in this sample may be carry-over from other donors' samples.

The CDR3 DNA sequence: TGTGCCAGCAGCCAGGCGACAGGGGGCTCGTACGAGCAGTACGTC. It codes for CASSQATGGSYEQYV. The chain links TRBV3-1 to TRBJ2-7; 10 nucleotides line up with TRBD1. Losses at the gene ends were 3 bases for V and 4 bases for J; bases not matched to a gene: 6. This CDR3 is built from 15 residues. Germline loops: CDR1 LGHDT, CDR2 YNNKEL (reference sequence).

The chain couples TRBV6-1 to TRBJ1-1; D may be TRBD1 (5 bases). This CDR3 has 13 residues. V lost 3 bases and J 1 base, leaving 6 bases between the germline ends. Germline CDR1 is MNHNS and CDR2 is SASEGT. This CDR3 reads CASSDRENTEAFF. The CDR3 nucleotides are TGTGCCAGCAGTGACAGGGAGAACACTGAAGCTTTCTTT.

This clonotype was seen only a few times. This sequence joins TRBV29-1 and TRBJ2-7; possibly TRBD2 for D (5 bases). In germline, CDR1 is SQVTM, CDR2 ANQGSEA. V lost 4 bases to trimming and J lost 7 bases, with 11 bases between them. CDR3 length: 11 residues. CDR3 loop: CSVGSPGEQYF. CDR3 DNA sequence: TGCAGCGTTGGGTCCCCGGGGGAGCAGTACTTC.

V gene TRBV20-1 combines with J gene TRBJ2-1, with 9 bases matching TRBD2. The J segment lost 12 bases and the V segment lost 6 bases, leaving 15 bases of the junction unmatched. The germline gives CDR1 DFQATT, CDR2 SNEGSKA (reference sequence). The CDR3 is 14 residues long. This CDR3 is CSAPPGLARPWQFF. CDR3 coding DNA: TGCAGTGCGCCACCGGGACTAGCCCGTCCTTGGCAGTTCTTC.

This chain links TRBV12-3 or TRBV12-4 with TRBJ1-4; tentatively, D is TRBD1 (6 bases). The germline V and J ends were trimmed by 3 bases and 7 bases, with 18 bases remaining between them. The CDR3 is 16 residues long. The CDR3 loop reads CASSFGGTGAREKLFF. The CDR3 coding sequence is TGTGCCAGCAGTTTCGGCGGAACGGGGGCGCGTGAAAAACTGTTTTTT.

This clonotype was recorded a few times. This chain connects TRBV12-3 or TRBV12-4 to TRBJ1-1; D is ambiguous. The CDR3 is 11 amino acids. The germline V and J ends were trimmed by 8 bases and 3 bases, with 7 bases remaining between them. The CDR3 loop is CASGRDTEAFF. The CDR3 bases are TGTGCCAGCGGACGAGACACTGAAGCTTTCTTT.

This clonotype has more than one count but fewer than ten. The chain is built from TRBV29-1 and TRBJ1-5, with 10 bases aligning to TRBD1. Looked up from germline, CDR1 is SQVTM and CDR2 is ANQGSEA. With 4 bases clipped from V and 2 bases from J, the junction kept 5 bases outside the gene matches. The CDR3 sequence is 15 residues long. CDR3 bases: TGCAGCGTTGCTGAGACAGGGGGCCGCAATCAGCCCCAGCATTTT. Amino acid sequence: CSVAETGGRNQPQHF.

This clonotype was seen only a few times. The chain links TRBV18 to TRBJ1-1, with 7 bases identical to TRBD1. Germline V gene sequence: CDR1 KGHSH, CDR2 LQKENI. The length of the CDR3 is 16 residues. V was pared by 3 bases and J by 0 bases, with 7 bases of the junction left unmatched. The CDR3 DNA sequence: TGTGCCAGCTCACCGAGACAGGGAAGTATGAACACTGAAGCTTTCTTT. This codes for CASSPRQGSMNTEAFF.